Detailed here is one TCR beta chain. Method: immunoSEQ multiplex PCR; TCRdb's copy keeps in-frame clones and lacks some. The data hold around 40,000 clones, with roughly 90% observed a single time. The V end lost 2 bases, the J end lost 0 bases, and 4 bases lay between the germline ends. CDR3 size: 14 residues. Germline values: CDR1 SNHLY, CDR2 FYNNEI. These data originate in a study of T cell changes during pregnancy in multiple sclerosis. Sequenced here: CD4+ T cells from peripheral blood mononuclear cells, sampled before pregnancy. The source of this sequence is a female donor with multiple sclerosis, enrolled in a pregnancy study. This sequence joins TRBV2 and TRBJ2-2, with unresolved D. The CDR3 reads CASSEYANTGELFF. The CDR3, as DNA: TGTGCCAGCAGTGAATATGCGAACACCGGGGAGCTGTTTTTT.